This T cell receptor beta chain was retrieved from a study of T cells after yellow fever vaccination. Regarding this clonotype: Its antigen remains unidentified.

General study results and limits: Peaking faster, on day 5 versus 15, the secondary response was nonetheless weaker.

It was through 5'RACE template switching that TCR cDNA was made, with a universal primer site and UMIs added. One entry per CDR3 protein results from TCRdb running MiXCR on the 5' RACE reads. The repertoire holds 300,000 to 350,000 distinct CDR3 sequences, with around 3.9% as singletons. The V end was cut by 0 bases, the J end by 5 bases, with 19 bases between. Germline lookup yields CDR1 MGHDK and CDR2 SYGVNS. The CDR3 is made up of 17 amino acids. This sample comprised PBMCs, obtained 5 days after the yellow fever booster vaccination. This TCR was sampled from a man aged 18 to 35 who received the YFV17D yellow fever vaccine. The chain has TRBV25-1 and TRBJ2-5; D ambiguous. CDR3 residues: CASSEYQGLAGRETQYF. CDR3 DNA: TGTGCCAGCAGTGAATATCAAGGGCTCGCTGGTCGGGAGACCCAGTACTTC.